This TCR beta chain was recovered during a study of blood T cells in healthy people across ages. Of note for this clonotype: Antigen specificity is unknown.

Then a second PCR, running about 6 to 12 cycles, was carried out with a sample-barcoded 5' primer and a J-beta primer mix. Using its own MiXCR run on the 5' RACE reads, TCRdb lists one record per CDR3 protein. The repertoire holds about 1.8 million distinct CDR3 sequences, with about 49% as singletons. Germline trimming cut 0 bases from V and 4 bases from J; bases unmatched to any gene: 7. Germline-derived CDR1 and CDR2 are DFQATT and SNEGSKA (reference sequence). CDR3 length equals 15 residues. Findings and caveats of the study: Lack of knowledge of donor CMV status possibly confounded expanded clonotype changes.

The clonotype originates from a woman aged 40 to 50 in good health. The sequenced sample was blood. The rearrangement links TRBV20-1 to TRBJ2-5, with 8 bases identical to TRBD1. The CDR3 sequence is CSARERRQGTETQYF. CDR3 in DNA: TGCAGTGCTAGAGAACGTAGACAGGGGACAGAGACCCAGTACTTC.